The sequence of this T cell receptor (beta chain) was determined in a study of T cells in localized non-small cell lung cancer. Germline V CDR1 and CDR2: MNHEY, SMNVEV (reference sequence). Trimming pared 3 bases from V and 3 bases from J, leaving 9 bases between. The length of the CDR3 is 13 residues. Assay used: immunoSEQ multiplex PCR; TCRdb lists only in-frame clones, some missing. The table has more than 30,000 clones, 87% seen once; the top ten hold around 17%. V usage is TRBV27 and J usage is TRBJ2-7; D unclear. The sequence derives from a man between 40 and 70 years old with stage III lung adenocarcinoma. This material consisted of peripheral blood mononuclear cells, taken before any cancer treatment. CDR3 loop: CASSFFGNYEQYF. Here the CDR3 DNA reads TGTGCCAGCAGTTTTTTTGGCAACTACGAGCAGTACTTC.